The 26 T cell receptor beta chains reported below all come from one sample, sequenced in a study of identical twins. TCRdb re-derived calls from the 5' RACE reads in MiXCR, one entry per CDR3 protein. The table records 690,000 or so distinct CDR3 sequences, around 8.6% of them present only once. These data were also reused for a study on yellow fever vaccine responses in identical twins.

Specimen: PBMCs. The receptors originated from a woman under 30 in good health.

J is TRBJ2-2 and V is TRBV2, with D uncertain. CDR3 length: 15 residues. From germline, CDR1 is SNHLY and CDR2 FYNNEI. Trimming shortened V by 3 bases and J by 0 bases, and 8 bases separated the two germline ends. CDR3 region: CASSEIAANTGELFF. Written as DNA, the CDR3 is TGTGCCAGCAGTGAGATAGCAGCGAACACCGGGGAGCTGTTTTTT.

The V and J genes are TRBV7-3 and TRBJ2-2; D unclear. This CDR3 is 15 amino acids long. V lost 5 bases and J lost 0, with 10 bases in between. Germline V gene lookup returns CDR1 SGHTA and CDR2 FQGTGA. DNA of the CDR3: TGTGCCAGCAGCCCCTGGGGTCCGAACACCGGGGAGCTGTTTTTT. Amino acid sequence: CASSPWGPNTGELFF.

At least ten counts were recorded for this clonotype. The rearrangement links TRBV12-3 or TRBV12-4 to TRBJ2-7; 7 bases are a match to TRBD2. J gave up 4 bases and V 4 bases, and 7 bases lay outside the gene matches. This CDR3 contains 14 residues. CDR3 loop: CASSWGGEDYEQYF. In DNA, the CDR3 is TGTGCCAGCAGTTGGGGGGGAGAGGATTACGAGCAGTACTTC.

This clonotype was found a few times. This chain uses TRBV15 with TRBJ2-2; D is ambiguous. CDR3 length: 13 amino acids. Germline V CDR1 and CDR2: LNHNV, YYDKDF (reference sequence). Trimming left V 5 bases short and J 6 bases short, with 10 bases between. This chain's CDR3 is CATSGPIAGELFF. As DNA, the CDR3 is TGTGCCACCAGCGGGCCGATCGCCGGGGAGCTGTTTTTT.

The sample holds many counts of this clonotype. J is TRBJ2-1 and V is TRBV29-1, with D tentatively TRBD2 (5 bases). Trimming cost V 5 bases and J 5 bases, with 22 bases left between them. The CDR3 contains 16 residues. From germline, CDR1 is SQVTM and CDR2 ANQGSEA. CDR3 in amino acids: CSVNVRAILRDNEQFF. Written as DNA, the CDR3 is TGCAGCGTTAATGTGCGGGCCATCCTGAGAGACAATGAGCAGTTCTTC.

A remark on this clonotype: Compared with germline, one end of the junction differs, possibly owing to a read error. The J gene is TRBJ2-1, the V gene TRBV7-8, with TRBD2 identical over 10 bases. CDR1 is SGHVS and CDR2 is FQNEAQ in the germline V gene. CDR3 length: 13 amino acids. CDR3 bases: TGTGCCAGCAGCCTAGCGGGAGCCATTGAGCAGTTCTTC. Amino acid sequence: CASSLAGAIEQFF.

The chain links TRBV24-1 to TRBJ2-7; 12 bases are shared with TRBD1. With 7 bases clipped from V and 5 bases from J, the junction kept 2 bases outside the gene matches. Germline V gives CDR1 KGHDR, CDR2 SFDVKD. CDR3 length: 13 amino acids. The CDR3 bases are TGTGCCACCAGGGGGACAGGGGGCAACGAGCAGTACTTC. As protein: CATRGTGGNEQYF.

This clonotype came up once. The gene calls are TRBV2 and TRBJ2-7; TRBD1 matches 10 bases. The V segment lost 5 bases and the J segment 5 bases; nucleotides outside the gene matches: 6. The CDR3 spans 14 residues. The V gene's germline CDR1 is SNHLY and CDR2 FYNNEI. CDR3 region: CASSLTGGRDEQYF. The DNA of the CDR3 is TGTGCCAGCAGTCTGACAGGGGGCAGGGACGAGCAGTACTTC.

This sequence joins TRBV7-9 and TRBJ2-1; 9 bases agree with TRBD1. Germline-derived CDR1 and CDR2 are SEHNR and FQNEAQ (reference sequence). Trimming at V came to 4 bases and at J to 7 bases, leaving 11 bases not matched to a gene. This CDR3 contains 16 residues. CDR3 loop: CASSSFRDRDKNEQFF. CDR3 nucleotides: TGTGCCAGCAGCTCCTTCCGGGACAGGGATAAGAATGAGCAGTTCTTC.

The chain recombines TRBV29-1 with TRBJ2-5, with 7 bases fitting TRBD2. CDR3 length: 12 amino acids. Losses at the gene ends were 4 bases for V and 4 bases for J; bases not matched to a gene: 3. Germline loops: CDR1 SQVTM, CDR2 ANQGSEA. The CDR3 region is CSVVSGGETQYF. DNA for the CDR3: TGCAGCGTTGTATCGGGGGGAGAGACCCAGTACTTC.

This clonotype was seen more than once but under ten times. The rearrangement joins TRBV5-6 to TRBJ2-1, with TRBD1 identical over 9 bases. This CDR3 contains 16 residues. CDR1 is SGHDT and CDR2 is YYEEEE in the germline V gene. With V trimmed by 4 bases and J by 5 bases, 10 bases remained unmatched. CDR3 in DNA: TGTGCCAGCAGCCAATTAGGGACAGGGAAGCACAATGAGCAGTTCTTC. It specifies CASSQLGTGKHNEQFF. The full variable domain, with the rest looked up from reference TRBV5-6 and TRBJ2-1, is DAGVTQSPTHLIKTRGQQVTLRCSPKSGHDTVSWYQQALGQGPQFIFQYYEEEERQRGNFPDRFSGHQFPNYSSELNVNALLLGDSALYLCASSQLGTGKHNEQFFGPGTRLTVL.

The V gene is TRBV9, the J gene TRBJ2-7, with a possible D match to TRBD1 (6 bases). This CDR3 is 13 amino acids long. Trimming shortened V by 4 bases and J by 3 bases, and 11 bases separated the two germline ends. Germline V gene lookup returns CDR1 SGDLS and CDR2 YYNGEE. CDR3: CASSRRDNYEQYF. CDR3 DNA: TGTGCCAGCAGCAGACGGGACAACTACGAGCAGTACTTC.

This clonotype was seen repeatedly, ten times or more. The chain employs TRBV28 and TRBJ2-1; 10 bases agree with TRBD2. The germline V gene has CDR1 MDHEN and CDR2 SYDVKM. There are 16 residues in the CDR3. V shed 3 bases and J 4 bases; nucleotides not matched to a gene: 6. The CDR3 sequence is CASSLGLAKVYNEQFF. The CDR3 DNA is TGTGCCAGCAGTTTGGGACTAGCGAAAGTTTACAATGAGCAGTTCTTC. The whole variable domain, filled in from reference TRBV28 and TRBJ2-1, reads DVKVTQSSRYLVKRTGEKVFLECVQDMDHENMFWYRQDPGLGLRLIYFSYDVKMKEKGDIPEGYSVSREKKERFSLILESASTNQTSMYLCASSLGLAKVYNEQFFGPGTRLTVL.

This clonotype was seen a handful of times. V is TRBV5-1 and J is TRBJ2-7; D may be TRBD1 or TRBD2 (5 bases each). Germline V gene sequence: CDR1 SGHRS, CDR2 YFSETQ. V lost 4 bases to trimming and J lost 7 bases, with 18 bases between them. CDR3 size: 14 residues. CDR3 loop: CASSPGTLSREQYF. The CDR3 region has the DNA TGCGCCAGCAGCCCCGGGACCCTCTCCCGGGAGCAGTACTTC.

This clonotype was seen a few times. V gene TRBV6-1 combines with J gene TRBJ1-2, with D perhaps TRBD1 (6 bases). This CDR3 contains 15 residues. V was shortened by 6 bases and J by 1 base, with 15 bases between the two germline ends. The germline CDR1 and CDR2 sequences are MNHNS and SASEGT. In DNA, the CDR3 is TGTGCCAGCAGCCGCCGTGGGGGCGTTAACTATGGCTACACCTTC. Amino acids: CASSRRGGVNYGYTF.

This rearrangement joins TRBV4-2 to TRBJ2-7; 11 bases match TRBD2. With 2 bases clipped from V and 4 bases from J, the junction kept 1 base outside the gene matches. The CDR3 has 14 residues. Germline CDR1 and CDR2: LGHNA and YNFKEQ. This CDR3 reads CASSQIAGGYEQYF. The CDR3, as DNA: TGTGCCAGCAGCCAAATAGCGGGAGGGTACGAGCAGTACTTC.

The J gene is TRBJ2-7, the V gene TRBV6-6; D call uncertain. The CDR3 covers 13 residues. From germline, CDR1 is MNHNY and CDR2 SVGAGI (reference sequence). Trimming left V 7 bases short and J 4 bases short, with 14 bases between. DNA of the CDR3: TGTGCCAGCACCGCCCTGCTGAGTTACGAGCAGTACTTC. This gives the protein CASTALLSYEQYF.

The V and J genes are TRBV4-2 and TRBJ2-5; D is undetermined. Looked up from germline, CDR1 is LGHNA and CDR2 is YNFKEQ. The germline V and J ends were trimmed by 3 bases and 1 base, with 9 bases remaining between them. The length of the CDR3 is 14 residues. The CDR3 bases are TGTGCCAGCAGCCATCCCGCGGTCCAAGAGACCCAGTACTTC. Translation gives CASSHPAVQETQYF.

This clonotype was found a few times. The rearrangement links TRBV14 to TRBJ2-6; 10 positions agree with TRBD1. Germline V lookup: CDR1 SGHDN, CDR2 FVKESK. Trimming removed 3 bases from V and 0 bases from J; junction bases left unmatched: 14. This CDR3 comprises 21 residues. The CDR3 DNA is TGTGCCAGCAGCCATTCATCAGGACAGGGGGGACTGTCCTCTGGGGCCAACGTCCTGACTTTC. Its protein product is CASSHSSGQGGLSSGANVLTF.

A few counts support this clonotype. V gene TRBV24-1 combines with J gene TRBJ2-5; TRBD1 matches 9 bases. Germline lookup yields CDR1 KGHDR and CDR2 SFDVKD. V shed 3 bases, J shed 5 bases, and the junction held 6 bases outside the gene matches. The CDR3 is made up of 15 amino acids. CDR3 protein: CATSDPTGGLETQYF. DNA for the CDR3: TGTGCCACCAGTGATCCCACAGGGGGCTTGGAGACCCAGTACTTC.

This clonotype has only a few counts. This rearrangement joins TRBV20-1 to TRBJ2-1; D is uncertain. With 3 bases removed from V and 0 bases from J, the gap between germline ends came to 15 bases. Germline V gene lookup returns CDR1 DFQATT and CDR2 SNEGSKA (reference sequence). CDR3 size: 16 residues. DNA of the CDR3: TGCAGTGCTAGTCCTGTGGGCGGCAGCTCCTACAATGAGCAGTTCTTC. The encoded protein is CSASPVGGSSYNEQFF.

This clonotype was observed at least ten times. V usage is TRBV14 and J usage is TRBJ2-3; no clear D gene. The CDR3 is 13 residues long. Germline V gene lookup returns CDR1 SGHDN and CDR2 FVKESK. The V and J ends lost 6 bases and 8 bases respectively, with 15 bases between them. The CDR3 sequence is CASRQTLPSTQYF. CDR3 DNA: TGTGCCAGCAGACAAACCCTTCCGAGTACGCAGTATTTT. The variable domain in full, completed from reference TRBV14 and TRBJ2-3, reads EAGVTQFPSHSVIEKGQTVTLRCDPISGHDNLYWYRRVMGKEIKFLLHFVKESKQDESGMPNNRFLAERTGGTYSTLKVQPAELEDSGVYFCASRQTLPSTQYFGPGTRLTVL.

V gene TRBV11-2 combines with J gene TRBJ2-1; perhaps TRBD1 as D (6 bases). CDR1 is SGHAT, CDR2 FQNNGV, per germline. Trimming removed 0 bases at V and 8 bases at J, with 17 bases between. The CDR3 consists of 16 residues. The CDR3 here is CASSLETGHRRDEQFF. CDR3 coding DNA: TGTGCCAGCAGCTTAGAAACGGGACACCGAAGGGATGAGCAGTTCTTC.

This clonotype was counted a few times. The rearrangement links TRBV12-3 or TRBV12-4 to TRBJ2-7; D is uncertain. Trimming stripped 3 bases from V and 0 bases from J, with 9 bases between. The CDR3 is 14 residues long. CDR3 in amino acids: CASSFSASSYEQYF. CDR3 DNA sequence: TGTGCCAGCAGTTTTAGTGCGTCCTCCTACGAGCAGTACTTC.

V usage is TRBV28 and J usage is TRBJ2-7; D not resolved. V lost 7 bases to trimming and J lost 0 bases, with 19 bases between them. The CDR3 spans 16 residues. Germline lookup yields CDR1 MDHEN and CDR2 SYDVKM. The CDR3: CASTPGPGWGSYEQYF. DNA for the CDR3: TGTGCCAGCACCCCCGGCCCCGGGTGGGGCTCCTACGAGCAGTACTTC.

The gene calls are TRBV3-1 and TRBJ2-5; maybe TRBD1 (6 bases). CDR3 size: 16 residues. Between the trimmed V and J ends, which lost 5 bases and 4 bases, there was a span of 20 bases. Germline V gene data show CDR1 as LGHDT and CDR2 as YNNKEL (reference sequence). The CDR3 DNA is TGTGCCAGCAGCAAGGAGGTAACAGGGTTTCGAGAGACCCAGTACTTC. It specifies CASSKEVTGFRETQYF.